The table lists the clone carrying this T cell receptor (beta chain) with a few counts. What it binds is unknown. Full-length variable regions came from constant-region reverse primers plus semi-nested Nested Universal Primer A PCR. TCRdb reprocessed the 5' RACE reads via MiXCR and lists one record per CDR3 protein. The repertoire holds about 40,000 distinct CDR3 sequences, with over 25% as singletons. Memory CD4+ cells were defined as CD4+CD45RO+CD25-. Germline lookup yields CDR1 DFQATT and CDR2 SNEGSKA (reference sequence). The CDR3 is 15 amino acids. The V segment lost 1 base and the J segment 1 base; nucleotides outside the gene matches: 6. Study-level findings and limits: Greatest tumor Treg TCR overlap was with tumor naive CD4+ cells. Tumor memory CD4+ T cell TCR gene usage clustered with blood and lymph node memory CD4+ cells and lymph node naive CD4+ cells.

The gene calls are TRBV20-1 and TRBJ2-5, with TRBD1 identical over 7 bases. The sequenced material came from tumor-infiltrating memory CD4+ T cells sorted from the breast tumor. Subset reported: memory CD4+ T cells, CD4+CD45RO+CD25-. This receptor was obtained from a female donor with breast cancer. The CDR3 DNA follows: TGCAGTGCTAGAGGAGACAGGGATATCCAAGAGACCCAGTACTTC. This encodes CSARGDRDIQETQYF.